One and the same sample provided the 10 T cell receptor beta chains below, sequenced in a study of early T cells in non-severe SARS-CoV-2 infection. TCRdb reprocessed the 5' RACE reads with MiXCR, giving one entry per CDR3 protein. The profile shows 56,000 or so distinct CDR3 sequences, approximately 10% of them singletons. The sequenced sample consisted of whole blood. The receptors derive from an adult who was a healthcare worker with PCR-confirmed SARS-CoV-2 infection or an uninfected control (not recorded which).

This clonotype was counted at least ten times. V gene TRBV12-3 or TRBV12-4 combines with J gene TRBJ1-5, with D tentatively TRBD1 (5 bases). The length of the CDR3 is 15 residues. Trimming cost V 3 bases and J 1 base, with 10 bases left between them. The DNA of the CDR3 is TGTGCCAGCAGTTTGTCGGGGGAAAGCAATCAGCCCCAGCATTTT. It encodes CASSLSGESNQPQHF.

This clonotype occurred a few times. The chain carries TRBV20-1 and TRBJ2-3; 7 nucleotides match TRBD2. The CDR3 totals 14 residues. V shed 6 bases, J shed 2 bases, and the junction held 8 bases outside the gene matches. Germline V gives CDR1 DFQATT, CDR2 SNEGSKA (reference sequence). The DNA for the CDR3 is TGCAGTGCCCCGGCACTAGCGATCACAGATACGCAGTATTTT. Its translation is CSAPALAITDTQYF.

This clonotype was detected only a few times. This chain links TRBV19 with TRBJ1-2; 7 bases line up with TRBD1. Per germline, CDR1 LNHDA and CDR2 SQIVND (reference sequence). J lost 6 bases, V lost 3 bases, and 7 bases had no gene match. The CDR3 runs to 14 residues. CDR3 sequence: CASSMRQGGDGYTF. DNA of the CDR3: TGTGCCAGTAGTATGCGACAGGGCGGAGATGGCTACACCTTC.

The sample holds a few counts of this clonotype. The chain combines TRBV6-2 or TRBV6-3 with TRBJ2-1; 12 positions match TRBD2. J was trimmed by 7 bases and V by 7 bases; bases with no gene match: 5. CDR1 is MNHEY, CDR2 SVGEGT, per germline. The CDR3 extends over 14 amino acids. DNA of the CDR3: TGTGCCAGCAAAAGACTAGCGGGAGTAAATGAGCAGTTCTTC. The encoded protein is CASKRLAGVNEQFF.

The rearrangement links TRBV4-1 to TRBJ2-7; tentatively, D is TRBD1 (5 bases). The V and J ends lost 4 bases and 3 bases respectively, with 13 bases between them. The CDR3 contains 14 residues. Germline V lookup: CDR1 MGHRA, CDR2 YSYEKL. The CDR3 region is CASSRSLGDYEQYF. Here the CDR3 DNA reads TGCGCCAGCAGCCGTAGCTTAGGGGACTACGAGCAGTACTTC.

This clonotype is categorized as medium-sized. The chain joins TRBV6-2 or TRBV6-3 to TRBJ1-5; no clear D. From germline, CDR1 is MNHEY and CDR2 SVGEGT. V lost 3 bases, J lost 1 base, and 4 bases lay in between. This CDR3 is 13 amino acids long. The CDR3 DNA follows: TGTGCCAGCAGTTATGGCAGCAATCAGCCCCAGCATTTT. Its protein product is CASSYGSNQPQHF.

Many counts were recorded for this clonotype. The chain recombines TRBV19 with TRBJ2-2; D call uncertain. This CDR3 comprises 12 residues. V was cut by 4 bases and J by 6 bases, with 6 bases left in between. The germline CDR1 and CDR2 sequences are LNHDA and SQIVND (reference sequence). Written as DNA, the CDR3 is TGTGCCAGTAGTACCCTGCCCGGGGAGCTGTTTTTT. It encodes CASSTLPGELFF.

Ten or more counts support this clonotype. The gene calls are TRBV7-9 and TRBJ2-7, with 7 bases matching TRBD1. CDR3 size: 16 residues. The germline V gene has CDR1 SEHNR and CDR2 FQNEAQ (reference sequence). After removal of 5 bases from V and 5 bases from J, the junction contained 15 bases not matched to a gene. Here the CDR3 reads CASSLQGLSGKDEQYF. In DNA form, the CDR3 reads TGTGCCAGCAGCCTACAGGGGCTATCTGGAAAGGACGAGCAGTACTTC.

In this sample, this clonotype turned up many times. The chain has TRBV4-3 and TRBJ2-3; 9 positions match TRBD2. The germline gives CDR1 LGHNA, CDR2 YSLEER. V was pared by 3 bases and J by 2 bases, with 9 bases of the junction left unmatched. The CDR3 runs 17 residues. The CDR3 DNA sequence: TGCGCCAGCAGCCACGACGGAGCGGGAGGATCCACAGATACGCAGTATTTT. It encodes CASSHDGAGGSTDTQYF.

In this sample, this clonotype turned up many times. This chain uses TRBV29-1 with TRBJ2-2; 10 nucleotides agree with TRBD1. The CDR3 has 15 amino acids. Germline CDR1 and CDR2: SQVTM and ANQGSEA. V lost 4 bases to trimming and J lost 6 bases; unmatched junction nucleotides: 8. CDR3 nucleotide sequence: TGCAGCGTTGCCAGACAGGGGGCGCGTCCCGGGGAGCTGTTTTTT. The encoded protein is CSVARQGARPGELFF.